The 23 T cell receptor beta chains given below trace back to one sample, sequenced in a study of blood T cells in healthy people across ages. Primers used in a second PCR of roughly 6 to 11 cycles were a sample-barcoded 5' primer and a J-beta primer mix. Each CDR3 protein gets one entry after TCRdb re-called the 5' RACE reads with MiXCR. The table shows around 1,600,000 distinct CDR3 sequences, with approximately 39% occurring only once. The specimen was blood. The source of these receptors is a woman under 30 in good health.

This clonotype was observed a few times. The chain links TRBV29-1 to TRBJ1-1; possible D gene TRBD1, 6 bases. Germline V lookup: CDR1 SQVTM, CDR2 ANQGSEA. Trimming took off 6 bases at V and 0 bases at J, with 14 bases between the two ends. The CDR3 totals 14 residues. The CDR3 loop is CSVPPGALNTEAFF. The CDR3 DNA reads TGCAGCGTGCCCCCGGGGGCTTTGAACACTGAAGCTTTCTTT.

In this sample, this clonotype turned up a few times. V gene TRBV29-1 combines with J gene TRBJ1-5, with D hard to call. The germline V and J ends were trimmed by 4 bases and 5 bases, with 9 bases remaining between them. Germline lookup yields CDR1 SQVTM and CDR2 ANQGSEA. CDR3 length: 12 amino acids. CDR3 DNA sequence: TGCAGCGTTGGGGGTCGAGATCAGCCCCAGCATTTT. Protein product: CSVGGRDQPQHF.

The table lists this clonotype with a few counts. The chain links TRBV2 to TRBJ2-5, with D perhaps matching TRBD2 (5 bases). Germline-derived CDR1 and CDR2 are SNHLY and FYNNEI. V gave up 7 bases and J gave up 5 bases, with 11 bases separating them. The CDR3 sequence is 12 residues long. The CDR3 region is CASTDRGETQYF. The DNA of the CDR3 is TGTGCCAGCACGGACCGAGGGGAGACCCAGTACTTC.

This clonotype was seen a handful of times. At one end, the junction sequence differs from germline, possibly due to a read error. The genes are TRBV7-7 and TRBJ2-5; D might be TRBD1 (5 bases). Germline loops: CDR1 SSHAT, CDR2 FNYEAQ (reference sequence). CDR3 length equals 13 residues. The chain's CDR3 is CASSLGEQETQYF. The CDR3 DNA is TGTGCTAGCAGCTTAGGGGAACAAGAGACCCAGTACTTC.

This clonotype was recorded a few times. This chain joins TRBV6-1 and TRBJ1-6; D remains unclear. CDR1 and CDR2 from the germline V gene are MNHNS and SASEGT. The CDR3 loop spans 17 amino acids. The germline V and J ends were trimmed by 0 bases and 6 bases, with 15 bases remaining between them. The CDR3 is CASSEARFIVSNSPLHF. DNA for the CDR3: TGTGCCAGCAGTGAAGCCCGCTTCATCGTCTCTAATTCACCCCTCCACTTT.

The DNA for the CDR3 is TGCAGCGTTGGGACAGTCTACGAAAAACTGTTTTTT. Translating gives CSVGTVYEKLFF. The chain employs TRBV29-1 and TRBJ1-4, with D perhaps TRBD1 (6 bases). V gave up 4 bases and J gave up 8 bases, with 11 bases separating them. The CDR3 is made up of 12 amino acids. The germline gives CDR1 SQVTM, CDR2 ANQGSEA. The whole variable domain, filled in from reference TRBV29-1 and TRBJ1-4, reads SAVISQKPSRDICQRGTSLTIQCQVDSQVTMMFWYRQQPGQSLTLIATANQGSEATYESGFVIDKFPISRPNLTFSTLTVSNMSPEDSSIYLCSVGTVYEKLFFGSGTQLSVL.

The chain links TRBV14 to TRBJ2-7; possibly TRBD2 for D (5 bases). Germline lookup yields CDR1 SGHDN and CDR2 FVKESK. This CDR3 has 13 residues. Trimming shortened V by 0 bases and J by 7 bases, and 10 bases separated the two germline ends. DNA for the CDR3: TGTGCCAGCAGCCAAGACGGAGGCTGGGAGCAGTACTTC. This gives the protein CASSQDGGWEQYF.

This clonotype was found many times. This chain links TRBV27 with TRBJ2-1, with D possibly matching TRBD1 (6 bases). The germline V gene has CDR1 MNHEY and CDR2 SMNVEV (reference sequence). Trimming pared 5 bases from V and 7 bases from J, leaving 12 bases between. CDR3 length: 13 residues. CDR3 region: CASSETGTNEQFF. CDR3 bases: TGTGCCAGCAGTGAGACAGGCACGAATGAGCAGTTCTTC.

The chain joins TRBV27 to TRBJ1-4, with 8 positions matching TRBD1. The CDR3 is 15 residues long. With 6 bases clipped from V and 5 bases from J, the junction kept 8 bases outside the gene matches. The germline V gene encodes CDR1 MNHEY and CDR2 SMNVEV (reference sequence). The chain's CDR3 is CASSGNRGGNEKLFF. Here the CDR3 DNA reads TGTGCCAGCAGCGGGAACAGGGGGGGAAATGAAAAACTGTTTTTT. The variable domain in full, with the rest retrieved from reference TRBV27 and TRBJ1-4, is EAQVTQNPRYLITVTGKKLTVTCSQNMNHEYMSWYRQDPGLGLRQIYYSMNVEVTDKGDVPEGYKVSRKEKRNFPLILESPSPNQTSLYFCASSGNRGGNEKLFFGSGTQLSVL.

Only a few counts were recorded for this clonotype. The V call is TRBV4-3, the J call TRBJ1-2, with D perhaps matching TRBD1 (5 bases). V lost 4 bases, J lost 2 bases, and 14 bases lay in between. The CDR3 consists of 15 residues. Germline loops: CDR1 LGHNA, CDR2 YSLEER. The CDR3 region is CASSPSLGANYGYTF. As DNA, the CDR3 is TGCGCCAGCAGCCCATCATTAGGGGCCAACTATGGCTACACCTTC.

This sequence joins TRBV5-1 and TRBJ1-2, with 10 bases that match TRBD1. The CDR3 length is 14 residues. J gave up 7 bases and V 4 bases, and 7 bases lay outside the gene matches. CDR1 is SGHRS, CDR2 YFSETQ, per germline. The CDR3 spells CASSLGTGVFGYTF. The CDR3 coding sequence is TGCGCCAGCAGCCTCGGGACAGGGGTCTTTGGCTACACCTTC.

This clonotype was picked up one time. A much larger clone differs by one base, so this may be a read error. The chain employs TRBV15 and TRBJ2-3; perhaps TRBD2 as D (6 bases). Trimming took off 9 bases at V and 8 bases at J, with 24 bases between the two ends. This CDR3 comprises 15 residues. Per the germline V gene, CDR1 is LNHNV and CDR2 is YYDKDF (reference sequence). This CDR3 is CATGDKRVSAGTQYF. The CDR3 coding sequence is TGTGCCACTGGGGATAAGCGGGTGTCCGCAGGTACGCAGTATTTT.

This clonotype occurred a few times. V gene TRBV28 combines with J gene TRBJ1-2, with TRBD1 as a possible D gene (6 bases). This CDR3 comprises 14 residues. Trimming left V 5 bases short and J 4 bases short, with 14 bases between. The germline V gene encodes CDR1 MDHEN and CDR2 SYDVKM. CDR3 sequence: CASSQTSGAYGYTF. The DNA of the CDR3 is TGTGCCAGCAGTCAAACGTCGGGGGCCTATGGCTACACCTTC.

V gene TRBV20-1 combines with J gene TRBJ2-5; D gene uncertain. Trimming took off 6 bases at V and 1 base at J, with 30 bases between the two ends. The CDR3 length is 19 residues. Per the germline V gene, CDR1 is DFQATT and CDR2 is SNEGSKA (reference sequence). Here the CDR3 DNA reads TGCAGTGCCCTGCCCTTCCTACTTCTTGGTCGCAATTTCCAAGAGACCCAGTACTTC. Its protein is CSALPFLLLGRNFQETQYF.

There are a few counts of this clonotype. The genes are TRBV20-1 and TRBJ2-1; 14 bases align to TRBD2. Germline-derived CDR1 and CDR2 are DFQATT and SNEGSKA (reference sequence). The CDR3 totals 17 residues. Germline trimming cut 8 bases from V and 7 bases from J; bases unmatched to any gene: 16. The CDR3 region has the DNA TGCAGTCAGGAGACTAGCGGGAGGGCAGGGGGAATTAATGAGCAGTTCTTC. Residues: CSQETSGRAGGINEQFF.

This clonotype was counted a few times. This CDR3 reads CASSQILAGITDTQYF. Written as DNA, the CDR3 is TGCGCCAGCAGCCAGATACTAGCGGGGATCACAGATACGCAGTATTTT. The chain links TRBV4-3 to TRBJ2-3; 10 bases match TRBD2. This CDR3 is 16 amino acids long. Trimming at V came to 3 bases and at J to 2 bases, leaving 5 bases not matched to a gene. CDR1 is LGHNA and CDR2 is YSLEER in the germline V gene.

Remarks on this clonotype: One end of the junction is discordant with germline, which a read error may explain. This chain connects TRBV7-2 to TRBJ2-1, with 9 bases matching TRBD2. CDR3 size: 15 residues. Germline CDR1 is SGHTA and CDR2 is FQGNSA. The CDR3 protein is CAGSLSGTSSYEQFF. In DNA form, the CDR3 reads TGTGCCGGCAGCTTGTCCGGGACTAGCTCATATGAGCAGTTCTTC.

This chain joins TRBV5-5 and TRBJ2-1; 8 bases line up with TRBD1. CDR1 and CDR2 from the germline V gene are SGHKS and YYEKEE (reference sequence). J lost 8 bases, V lost 0 bases, and 7 bases had no gene match. The CDR3 length is 15 residues. As DNA, the CDR3 is TGTGCCAGCAGCTTGGTTGAGACAGGGGACGATGAGCAGTTCTTC. Translating it yields CASSLVETGDDEQFF.

The genes are TRBV12-5 and TRBJ2-1, with D possibly TRBD1 on 6 matching bases. Germline CDR1 LGHNT, CDR2 FRNRAP. This CDR3 region has 15 residues. The V end lost 4 bases, the J end lost 3 bases, and 13 bases lay between the germline ends. Here the CDR3 reads CASGSSTGYYNEQFF. In nucleotides, the CDR3 is TGTGCTAGTGGTTCGTCGACAGGTTACTACAATGAGCAGTTCTTC.

The chain combines TRBV4-1 with TRBJ2-5; D unresolved. V lost 6 bases, J lost 11 bases, and 19 bases lay in between. The CDR3 loop spans 13 amino acids. Germline CDR1 reads MGHRA; CDR2 reads YSYEKL. The CDR3 is CASSLLYWSEQYF. CDR3 DNA sequence: TGCGCCAGCAGTCTTCTCTATTGGTCTGAGCAGTACTTC.

A few counts support this clonotype. At one boundary the junction diverges from the germline segment, which might be a read error. This chain links TRBV29-1 with TRBJ1-2; 9 bases line up with TRBD1. Germline V CDR1 and CDR2: SQVTM, ANQGSEA. The CDR3 consists of 11 residues. The CDR3 loop is CSVVRQGGYTF. The CDR3 DNA reads as TGCAGCGTTGTTCGACAGGGGGGCTATACCTTC.

This rearrangement joins TRBV20-1 to TRBJ1-1, with 11 bases lining up with TRBD1. The V gene end was trimmed by 8 bases and the J gene end by 5 bases; junction bases not matched to a gene: 10. In germline, CDR1 is DFQATT, CDR2 SNEGSKA (reference sequence). The CDR3 is 14 amino acids. The CDR3 loop reads CSPSAGTGGTEAFF. CDR3 coding DNA: TGCAGTCCCTCCGCCGGGACAGGGGGTACTGAAGCTTTCTTT.

The rearrangement links TRBV20-1 to TRBJ2-4; D is unclear. The last part of the DNA fits TRBJ2-7 better; the J call may be wrong. The CDR3 runs 13 residues. Per the germline V gene, CDR1 is DFQATT and CDR2 is SNEGSKA (reference sequence). The CDR3 region is CSASENNHYEQYF. The CDR3 DNA is TGCAGTGCCTCCGAGAACAATCACTACGAGCAGTACTTC.